A single sample is the source of the 14 T cell receptor beta chains below, sequenced in a study of blood T cell repertoires in COVID-19. The method was immunoSEQ multiplex PCR; TCRdb's version includes in-frame clones alone and lacks a portion of them. The table shows approximately 120,000 clones, with around 86% occurring only once. Specimen: PBMCs or T cells enriched from blood (not recorded which). The receptors come from a man between 25 and 39 years old who had recovered from COVID-19.

This sequence joins TRBV7-8 and TRBJ2-1; 8 bases agree with TRBD1. The CDR3 extends over 15 amino acids. The junction had 11 bases not matched to a gene; V was cut back by 4 bases and J by 9 bases. Germline V gene sequence: CDR1 SGHVS, CDR2 FQNEAQ. Written as DNA, the CDR3 is TGTGCCAGCAGCTCGCCGGACAGGGAGTTCGGTGAGCAGTTCTTC. It codes for CASSSPDREFGEQFF.

V and J are TRBV10-1 and TRBJ1-1, with D possibly matching TRBD1 (6 bases). V lost 2 bases and J lost 0, with 7 bases in between. The CDR3 is 14 amino acids. Germline loops: CDR1 WNHNN, CDR2 SYGVQD (reference sequence). The CDR3 loop reads CASSENRVNTEAFF. CDR3 bases: TGCGCCAGCAGTGAGAACAGGGTGAACACTGAAGCTTTCTTT.

V usage is TRBV6-6 and J usage is TRBJ1-1; the D is unclear. The CDR3 totals 16 residues. Per germline, CDR1 MNHNY and CDR2 SVGAGI (reference sequence). The V gene lost 2 bases and the J gene lost 3 bases, with 16 bases spanning the gap. The CDR3 region has the DNA TGTGCCAGCAGTTACGGCGTGGCCTCAGGTGACACTGAAGCTTTCTTT. Its translation is CASSYGVASGDTEAFF.

The chain links TRBV15 to TRBJ1-6, with a possible D match to TRBD1 (5 bases). Germline V gene data show CDR1 as LNHNV and CDR2 as YYDKDF (reference sequence). Trimming took off 5 bases at V and 10 bases at J, with 12 bases between the two ends. The CDR3 has 13 amino acids. This chain's CDR3 is CATSSLGRSPLHF. The CDR3 DNA reads TGTGCCACCAGCTCCCTGGGGCGCTCACCCCTCCACTTT.

The chain has TRBV5-4 and TRBJ2-1; the match to TRBD2 covers 7 bases. Germline V gene lookup returns CDR1 SGHNT and CDR2 YYREEE (reference sequence). After removal of 4 bases from V and 3 bases from J, the junction contained 4 bases not matched to a gene. The CDR3 sequence is 14 residues long. CDR3 nucleotide sequence: TGTGCCAGCAGCGCCTCTAGCGGCTACAATGAGCAGTTCTTC. Amino acids: CASSASSGYNEQFF.

This rearrangement joins TRBV19 to TRBJ1-2, with 10 bases matching TRBD1. The V gene's germline CDR1 is LNHDA and CDR2 SQIVND (reference sequence). This CDR3 is 15 amino acids long. Losses at the gene ends were 5 bases for V and 4 bases for J; bases not matched to a gene: 7. The CDR3, as DNA: TGTGCCAGTAGTGGAGACAGGGGGCTCGGCTATGGCTACACCTTC. It encodes CASSGDRGLGYGYTF.

This chain joins TRBV3-1 (or the pseudogene TRBV3-2) and TRBJ2-1, with a weak D call TRBD2 (6 bases). Germline V lookup: CDR1 LGHDT, CDR2 YNNKEL (reference sequence). Trimming shortened V by 6 bases and J by 5 bases, and 14 bases separated the two germline ends. The CDR3 runs to 14 residues. The CDR3: CASSQIGGNNEQFF. CDR3 DNA: TGTGCCAGCAGTCAAATCGGGGGAAACAATGAGCAGTTCTTC.

The V gene is TRBV25-1, the J gene TRBJ1-3; D may be TRBD1 (5 bases). V shed 4 bases and J shed 0 bases, with 13 bases lying between them. CDR1 MGHDK and CDR2 SYGVNS come from the germline V gene. The CDR3 loop spans 16 amino acids. The CDR3 spells CASSVRDSRSGNTIYF. As DNA, the CDR3 is TGTGCCAGCAGTGTCCGGGACTCCCGCTCTGGAAACACCATATATTTT.

This clone was counted a single time. This chain uses TRBV3-1 (or the pseudogene TRBV3-2) with TRBJ1-5, with 8 bases fitting TRBD1. Germline CDR1 LGHDT, CDR2 YNNKEL (reference sequence). CDR3 length equals 14 residues. The junction had 2 bases not matched to a gene; V was cut back by 1 base and J by 6 bases. The CDR3 bases are TGTGCCAGCAGCCAAGCAGGGGGCACTCAGCCCCAGCATTTT. Translating gives CASSQAGGTQPQHF.

This chain joins TRBV19 and TRBJ1-5; D call uncertain. This CDR3 contains 14 residues. Trimming took off 6 bases at V and 0 bases at J, with 9 bases between the two ends. CDR1 and CDR2 from the germline V gene are LNHDA and SQIVND (reference sequence). This chain's CDR3 is CASRAAHSNQPQHF. CDR3 nucleotides: TGTGCCAGTAGGGCGGCACATAGCAATCAGCCCCAGCATTTT.

The V call is TRBV9, the J call TRBJ2-2; the D gene is possibly TRBD2 (6 bases). The CDR3 runs 16 residues. CDR1 is SGDLS, CDR2 YYNGEE, per germline. V lost 7 bases and J 1 base, leaving 17 bases between the germline ends. CDR3 in DNA: TGTGCCAGCCGCCCCACCGGGAGTAGGAACACCGGGGAGCTGTTTTTT. This sequence encodes CASRPTGSRNTGELFF.

This clone was detected a few times. The CDR3 is CASSLQNSGNTIYF. In DNA form, the CDR3 reads TGTGCCAGCAGCTTACAGAACTCTGGAAACACCATATATTTT. The chain is built from TRBV5-4 and TRBJ1-3; D not resolved. CDR1 and CDR2 (germline): SGHNT, YYREEE (reference sequence). The V end was cut by 2 bases, the J end by 0 bases, with 6 bases between. This CDR3 spans 14 amino acids.

CDR3 loop: CARGASPYEQYF. The CDR3 DNA is TGTGCCAGGGGAGCCTCCCCCTACGAGCAGTACTTC. The V call is TRBV2, the J call TRBJ2-7; D might be TRBD2 (5 bases). This CDR3 is 12 amino acids long. Germline V CDR1 and CDR2: SNHLY, FYNNEI. With 9 bases removed from V and 2 bases from J, the gap between germline ends came to 11 bases.

V gene TRBV27 combines with J gene TRBJ2-3, with a possible D match to TRBD1 (6 bases). With 6 bases removed from V and 1 base from J, the gap between germline ends came to 11 bases. CDR1 is MNHEY and CDR2 is SMNVEV in the germline V gene (reference sequence). The length of the CDR3 is 14 residues. CDR3 residues: CASSRDTRTDTQYF. The CDR3 nucleotides are TGTGCCAGCAGCAGGGACACCCGCACAGATACGCAGTATTTT.